These 32 T cell receptor beta chains came from one sample sequenced in a study of blood T cell repertoires in COVID-19. Profiled with immunoSEQ multiplex PCR; TCRdb holds only in-frame clones, not every one. The top ten clones hold around 5% of a sample with 150,000 to 200,000 clones, 87% of them seen once. Source material: peripheral blood. The receptor set was obtained from a human donor in a cohort sampled during active COVID-19.

The chain uses TRBV18 and TRBJ2-7; 11 bases align to TRBD1. V was clipped by 3 bases and J by 5 bases; unmatched bases: 6. The CDR3 has 15 residues. CDR1 is KGHSH and CDR2 is LQKENI in the germline V gene. Written as DNA, the CDR3 is TGTGCCAGCTCACCCTCGGGACAGGGGGGGAACGAGCAGTACTTC. Translation gives CASSPSGQGGNEQYF.

The chain carries TRBV2 and TRBJ2-5, with D tentatively TRBD1 (5 bases). This CDR3 spans 14 amino acids. Trimming left V 6 bases short and J 3 bases short, with 14 bases between. Germline V lookup: CDR1 SNHLY, CDR2 FYNNEI. CDR3 in amino acids: CASRKGLGEETQYF. CDR3 bases: TGTGCCAGCAGAAAAGGTTTAGGGGAAGAGACCCAGTACTTC.

This sequence joins TRBV6-2 or TRBV6-3 and TRBJ2-7; 9 bases agree with TRBD1. CDR3 length: 14 amino acids. The ends lost 6 bases at V and 3 bases at J; junction bases unmatched: 6. Germline CDR1 reads MNHEY; CDR2 reads SVGEGT. The CDR3 is CASSQRTGDYEQYF. The DNA of the CDR3 is TGTGCCAGCAGCCAGAGGACAGGGGACTACGAGCAGTACTTC.

The chain is built from TRBV28 and TRBJ1-3, with TRBD1 matching 7 bases. The CDR3 loop spans 16 amino acids. V lost 5 bases and J lost 2; bases outside the gene matches: 9. Per the germline V gene, CDR1 is MDHEN and CDR2 is SYDVKM. In DNA, the CDR3 is TGTGCCAGCAGTCCTTTGCGGACAGGTACTGGAAACACCATATATTTT. Its translation is CASSPLRTGTGNTIYF.

The genes are TRBV19 and TRBJ2-1; no definite D call. V dropped 1 base and J dropped 1 base, with 8 bases sitting between them. Germline assignment: CDR1 LNHDA and CDR2 SQIVND (reference sequence). The CDR3 extends over 15 amino acids. This CDR3 reads CASSIGTGSYNEQFF. The CDR3 DNA reads as TGTGCCAGTAGTATAGGTACTGGTTCCTACAATGAGCAGTTCTTC.

The chain combines TRBV5-6 with TRBJ1-1; 7 nucleotides line up with TRBD1. Germline lookup yields CDR1 SGHDT and CDR2 YYEEEE. The V gene end was trimmed by 3 bases and the J gene end by 0 bases; junction bases not matched to a gene: 5. This CDR3 has 15 residues. Here the CDR3 DNA reads TGTGCCAGCAGCTCCACGGGACAGATGAACACTGAAGCTTTCTTT. This encodes CASSSTGQMNTEAFF.

J is TRBJ1-5 and V is TRBV20-1, with 10 nucleotides matching TRBD1. CDR1 and CDR2 (germline): DFQATT, SNEGSKA (reference sequence). The CDR3 contains 17 residues. The junction had 8 bases not matched to a gene; V was cut back by 3 bases and J by 0 bases. In DNA, the CDR3 is TGCAGTGCTAGTCCCTGGACAGGGGGGCCTAGCAATCAGCCCCAGCATTTT. This gives the protein CSASPWTGGPSNQPQHF.

The chain joins TRBV15 to TRBJ1-2, with D uncertain. Trimming shortened V by 0 bases and J by 2 bases, and 4 bases separated the two germline ends. This CDR3 region has 13 residues. Germline CDR1 and CDR2: LNHNV and YYDKDF (reference sequence). The CDR3 region has the DNA TGTGCCACCAGCAGAGACGGGAACTATGGCTACACCTTC. Translating it yields CATSRDGNYGYTF.

The table lists this clone with a count of one. The chain recombines TRBV30 with TRBJ2-3; D may be TRBD1 (5 bases). Germline assignment: CDR1 GTSNPN and CDR2 SVGIG (reference sequence). Trimming pared 0 bases from V and 4 bases from J, leaving 8 bases between. CDR3 length: 13 residues. The CDR3: CAWSVSRADTQYF. The CDR3 DNA follows: TGTGCCTGGAGTGTAAGCAGGGCAGATACGCAGTATTTT. Together with reference TRBV30 and TRBJ2-3, the CDR3 gives the full variable domain: SQTIHQWPATLVQPVGSPLSLECTVEGTSNPNLYWYRQAAGRGLQLLFYSVGIGQISSEVPQNLSASRPQDRQFILSSKKLLLSDSGFYLCAWSVSRADTQYFGPGTRLTVL.

The J gene is TRBJ2-7, the V gene TRBV28; 7 bases are shared with TRBD2. After removal of 3 bases from V and 4 bases from J, the junction contained 9 bases not matched to a gene. The CDR3 sequence is 15 residues long. CDR1 is MDHEN, CDR2 SYDVKM, per germline. The CDR3 is CASSLAGLVSYEQYF. The CDR3 region has the DNA TGTGCCAGCAGTTTGGCCGGACTAGTTTCGTACGAGCAGTACTTC.

This sequence joins TRBV2 and TRBJ2-5; 11 bases fit TRBD1. J gave up 4 bases and V 6 bases, and 7 bases lay outside the gene matches. This CDR3 spans 15 amino acids. CDR1 and CDR2 (germline): SNHLY, FYNNEI. The CDR3 loop reads CASRSDRGLGETQYF. CDR3 DNA: TGTGCCAGCAGATCGGACAGGGGGCTAGGAGAGACCCAGTACTTC.

This chain links TRBV11-3 with TRBJ2-3; TRBD2 is a possible D gene (5 bases). Germline assignment: CDR1 SGHNT and CDR2 YENEEA. V lost 5 bases, J lost 0 bases, and 9 bases lay in between. The CDR3 runs to 14 residues. This chain's CDR3 is CASSVRTSTDTQYF. In DNA, the CDR3 is TGTGCCAGCAGCGTTCGGACTAGCACAGATACGCAGTATTTT.

This clone has a single count. This chain uses TRBV5-5 with TRBJ2-7, with TRBD2 identical over 7 bases. Germline trimming cut 2 bases from V and 2 bases from J; bases unmatched to any gene: 4. The CDR3 runs to 14 residues. Germline V gene sequence: CDR1 SGHKS, CDR2 YYEKEE (reference sequence). CDR3 amino acids: CASSLTGGAYEQYF. CDR3 sequence (DNA): TGTGCCAGCAGCTTAACGGGGGGTGCCTACGAGCAGTACTTC.

The CDR3 nucleotides read TGTGCCAGTAGTATCCCTACAGGGACCGGGGAGCTGTTTTTT. Amino acids: CASSIPTGTGELFF. This chain joins TRBV19 and TRBJ2-2; maybe TRBD1 (6 bases). The germline CDR1 and CDR2 sequences are LNHDA and SQIVND (reference sequence). The CDR3 totals 14 residues. The V end lost 3 bases, the J end lost 5 bases, and 10 bases lay between the germline ends.

J is TRBJ1-2 and V is TRBV6-5; 7 positions match TRBD1. In germline, CDR1 is MNHEY, CDR2 SVGAGI. The CDR3 consists of 15 residues. Trimming at V came to 8 bases and at J to 4 bases, leaving 13 bases not matched to a gene. The CDR3 region has the DNA TGTGCCAGCCTATGGACAGGAGCGTTGAGCTATGGCTACACCTTC. Residues: CASLWTGALSYGYTF.

Remarks on this clone: The same CDR3 arises from other DNA sequences in this sample as well. The rearrangement joins TRBV27 to TRBJ2-7; the D gene is possibly TRBD1 (5 bases). The CDR3 contains 13 residues. The germline CDR1 and CDR2 sequences are MNHEY and SMNVEV (reference sequence). V was pared by 2 bases and J by 0 bases, with 5 bases between. CDR3 residues: CASSLTGSYEQYF. The DNA of the CDR3 is TGTGCCAGCAGTTTAACAGGCTCCTACGAGCAGTACTTC.

The V and J genes are TRBV7-2 and TRBJ1-2; the match to TRBD1 covers 8 bases. CDR3 size: 15 residues. Trimming took 2 bases from V and 6 from J; bases not matched to a gene: 8. Germline V CDR1 and CDR2: SGHTA, FQGNSA. CDR3 in DNA: TGTGCCAGCAGCTTAAGGGACAGGTCAAACCATGGCTACACCTTC. Translation: CASSLRDRSNHGYTF.

The chain uses TRBV24-1 and TRBJ2-2; TRBD1 aligns across 9 bases. Per the germline V gene, CDR1 is KGHDR and CDR2 is SFDVKD. Losses at the gene ends were 4 bases for V and 5 bases for J; bases not matched to a gene: 7. The CDR3 consists of 16 residues. The DNA for the CDR3 is TGTGCCACCAGTGACCCCGACAGGGGGTTTACCGGGGAGCTGTTTTTT. Its protein is CATSDPDRGFTGELFF.

The V gene is TRBV5-1, the J gene TRBJ2-7; 7 bases fit TRBD1. V shed 1 base and J 0 bases; nucleotides not matched to a gene: 16. This CDR3 region has 19 residues. Germline V gives CDR1 SGHRS, CDR2 YFSETQ. CDR3 protein: CASSLRGQGDLSSSYEQYF. The CDR3 DNA sequence: TGCGCCAGCAGCTTGAGGGGGCAGGGGGACCTCTCCAGCTCCTACGAGCAGTACTTC.

The chain couples TRBV29-1 to TRBJ2-2; 9 bases map to TRBD1. The germline V gene has CDR1 SQVTM and CDR2 ANQGSEA. The trim removed 2 bases at V and 7 bases at J, leaving 8 bases unmatched. The CDR3 has 15 residues. CDR3 amino acids: CSVESLTGGIGELFF. The CDR3 bases are TGCAGCGTTGAAAGTTTGACAGGGGGGATCGGGGAGCTGTTTTTT.

This clone has only one observation. As DNA, the CDR3 is TGTGCCAGCAGCCCCCCCTCTCGTCATGAGCAGTTCTTC. Its translation is CASSPPSRHEQFF. The chain has TRBV13 and TRBJ2-1; D not resolved. Germline CDR1 is PRHDT and CDR2 is FYEKMQ (reference sequence). V lost 5 bases, J lost 8 bases, and 13 bases lay in between. This CDR3 is built from 13 residues. The full variable domain, with the rest looked up from reference TRBV13 and TRBJ2-1, is AAGVIQSPRHLIKEKRETATLKCYPIPRHDTVYWYQQGPGQDPQFLISFYEKMQSDKGSIPDRFSAQQFSDYHSELNMSSLELGDSALYFCASSPPSRHEQFFGPGTRLTVL.

This clone has just one count. The genes are TRBV27 and TRBJ1-1; D possibly corresponds to TRBD1 (5 bases). The germline CDR1 and CDR2 sequences are MNHEY and SMNVEV (reference sequence). Trimming took 5 bases from V and 1 from J, leaving 14 bases between them. The CDR3 consists of 15 residues. In DNA, the CDR3 is TGTGCCAGCAGTACCCAGGGCGGTGGGAACACTGAAGCTTTCTTT. It yields the protein CASSTQGGGNTEAFF.

This sequence joins TRBV11-3 and TRBJ2-3; 8 nucleotides match TRBD1. CDR3 length: 16 amino acids. The junction had 8 bases not matched to a gene; V was cut back by 4 bases and J by 2 bases. From germline, CDR1 is SGHNT and CDR2 YENEEA. CDR3 DNA: TGTGCCAGCAGCTCCCCGACAGGGGCCTTCACAGATACGCAGTATTTT. It is translated as CASSSPTGAFTDTQYF.

The chain couples TRBV2 to TRBJ2-5; 10 bases line up with TRBD1. The CDR3 runs 15 residues. Germline CDR1 is SNHLY and CDR2 is FYNNEI. J was trimmed by 5 bases and V by 3 bases; bases with no gene match: 6. The CDR3 DNA follows: TGTGCCAGCAGTGACATGGGACAGGGGTTGGAGACCCAGTACTTC. Residues: CASSDMGQGLETQYF.

The chain has TRBV30 and TRBJ2-2; D is possibly TRBD1 (5 bases). This CDR3 contains 13 residues. Trimming removed 1 base at V and 4 bases at J, with 7 bases between. Per the germline V gene, CDR1 is GTSNPN and CDR2 is SVGIG (reference sequence). CDR3 region: CAWSAQGTGELFF. In DNA form, the CDR3 reads TGTGCCTGGAGTGCGCAGGGCACCGGGGAGCTGTTTTTT.

The chain couples TRBV11-2 to TRBJ2-7; unclear D gene. Germline V lookup: CDR1 SGHAT, CDR2 FQNNGV. The CDR3 length is 16 residues. The ends were cut back, 3 bases at V and 0 bases at J, with 15 bases in the middle. The CDR3 nucleotides read TGTGCCAGCAGCTTCGGTTCCCCGGAGACCTCCTACGAGCAGTACTTC. It is translated as CASSFGSPETSYEQYF.

V gene TRBV29-1 combines with J gene TRBJ2-7; 9 positions agree with TRBD1. Germline-derived CDR1 and CDR2 are SQVTM and ANQGSEA. This CDR3 spans 12 amino acids. V lost 7 bases and J lost 3; bases outside the gene matches: 4. CDR3 region: CSAGTGIYEQYF. CDR3 bases: TGCAGCGCGGGGACAGGGATCTACGAGCAGTACTTC.

V is TRBV9 and J is TRBJ1-2, with no clear D. There are 13 residues in the CDR3. The germline CDR1 and CDR2 sequences are SGDLS and YYNGEE. V shed 4 bases and J shed 1 base, with 8 bases lying between them. The CDR3 loop is CASSPPDNYGYTF. CDR3 sequence (DNA): TGTGCCAGCAGCCCGCCAGATAACTATGGCTACACCTTC. Together with reference TRBV9 and TRBJ1-2, the CDR3 gives the full variable domain: DSGVTQTPKHLITATGQRVTLRCSPRSGDLSVYWYQQSLDQGLQFLIQYYNGEERAKGNILERFSAQQFPDLHSELNLSSLELGDSALYFCASSPPDNYGYTFGSGTRLTVV.

The chain carries TRBV5-1 and TRBJ2-1; tentatively, D is TRBD2 (5 bases). With 2 bases removed from V and 0 bases from J, the gap between germline ends came to 6 bases. The germline gives CDR1 SGHRS, CDR2 YFSETQ. This CDR3 has 14 residues. The chain's CDR3 is CASSFTSSYNEQFF. CDR3 nucleotides: TGCGCCAGCAGCTTCACTAGCTCCTACAATGAGCAGTTCTTC.

CDR3 bases: TGTGCCAGCAGCCCTCATTGGGGGGGGTTGGACACTGAAGCTTTCTTT. Amino acids: CASSPHWGGLDTEAFF. The gene calls are TRBV21-1 and TRBJ1-1. TRBV21-1 is a recognized pseudogene. The CDR3 contains 16 residues.

The rearrangement uses TRBV28 and TRBJ2-7; D is undetermined. The CDR3 is made up of 15 amino acids. V lost 3 bases to trimming and J lost 0 bases, with 12 bases between them. CDR1 is MDHEN and CDR2 is SYDVKM in the germline V gene. The CDR3 loop reads CASSLQFSSSYEQYF. For the CDR3, the DNA is TGTGCCAGCAGTTTGCAGTTCTCTAGCTCCTACGAGCAGTACTTC.

This clone was counted a single time. The V call is TRBV3-1 (or the pseudogene TRBV3-2), the J call TRBJ2-2; 9 bases line up with TRBD2. Germline CDR1 reads LGHDT; CDR2 reads YNNKEL (reference sequence). This CDR3 spans 19 amino acids. V shed 3 bases and J 10 bases; nucleotides not matched to a gene: 21. CDR3 DNA: TGTGCCAGCAGCCAGAGATGTACTAATCGCGGGGGGGGCGTGTTGGAGCTGTTTTTT. It encodes CASSQRCTNRGGGVLELFF.